A selection of T cell receptor beta chains follows, all from one sample in a study of shared clonotypes between healthy human individuals. Measured with immunoSEQ multiplex PCR; TCRdb has only the in-frame clones, and not every one. Found here are about 1 million clones, approximately 68% of them singletons; the top ten hold 1.5%. The sequenced sample was memory CD4+ T cells sorted from blood. These receptors were taken from a man aged 18 to 30 in good health. Both conserved end residues are part of each CDR3. The D gene is left open where the match is weak. Expanded clones are given a class, and other clones once, few, many or no size at all.

CDR3	DNA	length	size	V	J	D
CASSDLGGPTYNEQFF	TGTGCCAGCAGTGACCTTGGGGGTCCTACCTACAATGAGCAGTTCTTC	16	NA	TRBV2	TRBJ2-1	NA
CASSSQGVTEAFF	TGTGCCAGCAGCTCCCAGGGGGTCACTGAAGCTTTCTTT	13	NA	TRBV11-1	TRBJ1-1	TRBD1
CASSELGTGELFF	TGTGCCAGCAGTGAATTGGGCACCGGGGAGCTGTTTTTT	13	few	TRBV2	TRBJ2-2	NA
CASSESGAHGYTF	TGTGCCAGCAGTGAATCGGGGGCGCATGGCTACACCTTC	13	many	TRBV6-1	TRBJ1-2	NA
CASSDGQGSHTEAFF	TGCGCCAGCAGTGATGGACAGGGGTCCCACACTGAAGCTTTCTTT	15	NA	TRBV10-2	TRBJ1-1	TRBD1
CASSFNVQGAEAFF	TGTGCCAGCAGCTTTAATGTACAGGGGGCTGAAGCTTTCTTT	14	NA	TRBV11-2	TRBJ1-1	TRBD1
CASSSGQGGEQFF	TGCGCCAGCAGCTCCGGACAGGGAGGGGAGCAGTTCTTC	13	few	TRBV5-1	TRBJ2-1	NA
CASSYVRTSGPYEQYF	TGTGCCAGCAGTTACGTCCGGACTAGCGGACCCTACGAGCAGTACTTC	16	NA	TRBV6-5	TRBJ2-7	TRBD2
CARRRGYMNTEAFF	TGTGCCAGGAGGAGGGGATACATGAACACTGAAGCTTTCTTT	14	NA	TRBV25-1	TRBJ1-1	NA
CSAKRQVMGYF	TGCAGTGCCAAAAGACAGGTGATGGGGTACTTC	11	NA	TRBV20-1	TRBJ2-7	NA
CASSSDRGGYTF	TGTGCCAGCAGCTCGGACAGAGGGGGCTACACCTTC	12	many	TRBV7-2	TRBJ1-2	NA
CASSPGLDKQTQYF	TGCGCCAGTTCACCGGGACTAGATAAGCAGACCCAGTACTTC	14	NA	TRBV5-1	TRBJ2-5	TRBD2
CASSHFSTDTQYF	TGTGCCAGCAGCCATTTTAGCACAGATACGCAGTATTTT	13	NA	TRBV5-6	TRBJ2-3	NA
CATSRGGTAGDEQFF	TGTGCCACCAGCAGAGGAGGGACAGCAGGTGATGAGCAGTTCTTC	15	NA	TRBV15	TRBJ2-1	TRBD1
CASSIWRPGANVLTF	TGTGCCAGTAGTATTTGGCGTCCTGGGGCCAACGTCCTGACTTTC	15	NA	TRBV19	TRBJ2-6	NA
CASSFTGNTEAFF	TGTGCCAGCAGCTTCACAGGGAACACTGAAGCTTTCTTT	13	NA	TRBV7-8	TRBJ1-1	NA
CASSESYSSYEQYF	TGTGCCAGCAGTGAATCTTACAGCTCCTACGAGCAGTACTTC	14	NA	TRBV6-1	TRBJ2-7	NA
CASSEFHTPSAITDTQYF	TGTGCCAGCAGTGAATTTCACACCCCTAGCGCGATCACAGATACGCAGTATTTT	18	NA	TRBV6-1	TRBJ2-3	NA
CASSSGLGGTGELFF	TGTGCCAGCAGCTCCGGACTGGGGGGCACCGGGGAGCTGTTTTTT	15	NA	TRBV11-3	TRBJ2-2	NA
CASSPGRGAMNTEAFF	TGTGCCAGCAGCCCGGGACGAGGGGCAATGAACACTGAAGCTTTCTTT	16	NA	TRBV6-6	TRBJ1-1	NA
CASSLYGSRGYTF	TGTGCCAGCAGCTTATACGGGTCCAGAGGCTACACCTTC	13	NA	TRBV7-2	TRBJ1-2	NA
CSASAGAMNTEAFF	TGCAGCGCCTCGGCGGGCGCTATGAACACTGAAGCTTTCTTT	14	NA	TRBV29-1	TRBJ1-1	NA
CASSNTLFAGSSYEQYF	TGTGCCAGCAGCAATACCCTCTTTGCGGGGAGCTCCTACGAGCAGTACTTC	17	NA	TRBV7-2	TRBJ2-7	NA
CASSQGLPTTLYNEQFF	TGCGCCAGCAGCCAGGGACTACCGACCACTCTTTACAATGAGCAGTTCTTC	17	NA	TRBV5-1	TRBJ2-1	TRBD2
CASSPSEDTNYGYTF	TGTGCCAGCAGCCCGTCGGAGGATACCAACTATGGCTACACCTTC	15	NA	TRBV4-2	TRBJ1-2	NA